Shown below are 21 T cell receptor beta chains from a single sample sequenced in a study of CD8+ T cells in alopecia areata. Treatment denoted: oral pan-JAK inhibitor, 5-10 mg twice daily. Extracted RNA was reverse transcribed, and the resulting cDNA served as sequencing template. Sequencing used immunoSEQ multiplex PCR; TCRdb keeps in-frame clones, though not all of them. The sample lists around 110,000 clones, approximately 54% occurring once. The source was CD8+ T cells sorted from blood, collected at week 24, from a patient treated with tofacitinib. Every receptor here comes from a human donor with alopecia areata.

The chain joins TRBV4-1 to TRBJ1-2, with D perhaps TRBD1 (5 bases). Germline values: CDR1 MGHRA, CDR2 YSYEKL. Trimming pared 0 bases from V and 4 bases from J, leaving 12 bases between. The CDR3 sequence is 15 residues long. CDR3 DNA: TGCGCCAGCAGCCAAGAAGAGGGGTCTTTCTATGGCTACACCTTC. Its translation is CASSQEEGSFYGYTF.

The V and J genes are TRBV5-6 and TRBJ1-5; D is perhaps TRBD1 (5 bases). This CDR3 is built from 13 residues. Per the germline V gene, CDR1 is SGHDT and CDR2 is YYEEEE. V lost 5 bases to trimming and J lost 6 bases, with 12 bases between them. DNA for the CDR3: TGTGCCAGCAGTCCGCGGGGGAGTCAGCCCCAGCATTTT. Its protein product is CASSPRGSQPQHF.

CDR3 loop: CASSDASGEPTDTQYF. The CDR3 coding sequence is TGTGCCAGCAGTGACGCTAGCGGGGAACCCACAGATACGCAGTATTTT. V and J are TRBV6-4 and TRBJ2-3, with 9 nucleotides matching TRBD2. The CDR3 contains 16 residues. Germline-derived CDR1 and CDR2 are MRHNA and SNTAGT. The junction had 5 bases not matched to a gene; V was cut back by 2 bases and J by 2 bases.

The chain links TRBV10-3 to TRBJ2-2; 7 nucleotides agree with TRBD1. Trimming removed 6 bases from V and 6 bases from J; junction bases left unmatched: 13. The CDR3 contains 16 residues. Germline lookup yields CDR1 ENHRY and CDR2 SYGVKD. The CDR3 region is CAISGGDSSRPGELFF. In nucleotides, the CDR3 is TGTGCCATCAGCGGTGGGGACAGTAGCCGTCCCGGGGAGCTGTTTTTT.

The chain is built from TRBV27 and TRBJ1-5; maybe TRBD1 (6 bases). The germline V and J ends were trimmed by 0 bases and 2 bases, with 11 bases remaining between them. Germline V CDR1 and CDR2: MNHEY, SMNVEV (reference sequence). This CDR3 region has 16 residues. CDR3 nucleotide sequence: TGTGCCAGCAGTTTATCATCAGGGGCCGGCAATCAGCCCCAGCATTTT. Encoded protein: CASSLSSGAGNQPQHF.

This clone showed up just a few times. V and J are TRBV4-1 and TRBJ2-3; 9 nucleotides agree with TRBD2. Germline V gene lookup returns CDR1 MGHRA and CDR2 YSYEKL. CDR3 length: 15 amino acids. Trimming removed 0 bases from V and 4 bases from J; junction bases left unmatched: 2. DNA of the CDR3: TGCGCCAGCAGCCAAGAGCGGGGGGGCCCAGATACGCAGTATTTT. Amino acids: CASSQERGGPDTQYF.

The chain combines TRBV13 with TRBJ2-2, with 9 bases matching TRBD1. CDR3 length: 12 amino acids. The ends lost 4 bases at V and 15 bases at J; junction bases unmatched: 6. Looked up from germline, CDR1 is PRHDT and CDR2 is FYEKMQ (reference sequence). The CDR3 loop is CASSSDRTGVFF. The CDR3 nucleotides are TGTGCCAGCAGCTCGGACAGGACAGGGGTGTTTTTT.

The chain has TRBV27 and TRBJ2-2; D is uncertain. Germline V gene sequence: CDR1 MNHEY, CDR2 SMNVEV (reference sequence). The CDR3 extends over 13 amino acids. Trimming left V 5 bases short and J 0 bases short, with 4 bases between. CDR3 residues: CASSPSNTGELFF. The DNA for the CDR3 is TGTGCCAGCAGTCCCTCGAACACCGGGGAGCTGTTTTTT.

V gene TRBV27 combines with J gene TRBJ1-1; D is undetermined. Germline V gene sequence: CDR1 MNHEY, CDR2 SMNVEV (reference sequence). The CDR3 has 14 amino acids. The germline V and J ends were trimmed by 0 bases and 4 bases, with 9 bases remaining between them. CDR3 DNA sequence: TGTGCCAGCAGTTTATCGGGGTTTGGCACTGAAGCTTTCTTT. Its translation is CASSLSGFGTEAFF.

The chain couples TRBV6-5 to TRBJ1-2, with a tentative D call TRBD1 (5 bases). Per the germline V gene, CDR1 is MNHEY and CDR2 is SVGAGI. CDR3 length: 12 amino acids. The V end was cut by 2 bases, the J end by 8 bases, with 9 bases between. CDR3 coding DNA: TGTGCCAGCAGTTACGCAGGGCAAGGCTACACCTTC. This codes for CASSYAGQGYTF.

This clone was found a few times. The chain joins TRBV29-1 to TRBJ2-2; D is unclear. V shed 6 bases and J shed 2 bases, with 13 bases lying between them. Germline-derived CDR1 and CDR2 are SQVTM and ANQGSEA. The CDR3 contains 14 residues. CDR3 protein: CSVETVANTGELFF. In DNA, the CDR3 is TGCAGCGTAGAGACCGTAGCCAACACCGGGGAGCTGTTTTTT.

For this clone: One junction end disagrees with the germline gene, perhaps due to a read error. Other DNA sequences in this specimen translate into the identical CDR3. CDR3 bases: TGTGCCAGCACCTTAGGGGGGATGAACACTGAAGCCTTCTTT. It encodes CASTLGGMNTEAFF. V is TRBV27 and J is TRBJ1-1, with a weak D call TRBD1 (6 bases). The germline V gene has CDR1 MNHEY and CDR2 SMNVEV (reference sequence). The CDR3 has 14 amino acids.

This clone was picked up a small number of times. CDR3 residues: CASSRTADYGYTF. Written as DNA, the CDR3 is TGTGCCAGCAGCCGGACGGCGGACTATGGCTACACCTTC. The rearrangement joins TRBV11-1 to TRBJ1-2; unclear D gene. The V and J ends lost 5 bases and 3 bases respectively, with 10 bases between them. The CDR3 contains 13 residues. The germline V gene has CDR1 SGHAT and CDR2 FQDESV (reference sequence).

The rearrangement uses TRBV4-1 and TRBJ2-1; D uncertain. From germline, CDR1 is MGHRA and CDR2 YSYEKL. V dropped 1 base and J dropped 8 bases, with 15 bases sitting between them. The CDR3 runs to 15 residues. CDR3 amino acids: CASSQAGRLGDEQFF. The CDR3 nucleotides read TGCGCCAGCAGCCAAGCAGGCCGACTCGGCGATGAGCAGTTCTTC.

The chain employs TRBV2 and TRBJ2-3, with 10 bases lining up with TRBD2. The germline gives CDR1 SNHLY, CDR2 FYNNEI. J lost 1 base, V lost 9 bases, and 4 bases had no gene match. This CDR3 comprises 14 residues. CDR3 protein: CASLGTSGTDTQYF. The CDR3 nucleotides are TGTGCCAGTCTGGGGACTAGCGGCACAGATACGCAGTATTTT.

Remarks on this clone: Other nucleotide sequences in the sample specify the same CDR3. Here the CDR3 DNA reads TGCGCCAGCAGCCTTGACACCTCCTCCTACGAGCAGTACTTC. Its translation: CASSLDTSSYEQYF. The chain links TRBV5-1 to TRBJ2-7; D gene unclear. Germline CDR1 SGHRS, CDR2 YFSETQ. V lost 4 bases, J lost 0 bases, and 11 bases lay in between. The CDR3 has 14 amino acids. Full variable domain (outside the CDR3, taken from reference TRBV5-1 and TRBJ2-7): KAGVTQTPRYLIKTRGQQVTLSCSPISGHRSVSWYQQTPGQGLQFLFEYFSETQRNKGNFPGRFSGRQFSNSRSEMNVSTLELGDSALYLCASSLDTSSYEQYFGPGTRLTVT.

The CDR3 is CASSFQDWDTEAFF. The CDR3 coding sequence is TGTGCCAGCAGCTTTCAGGACTGGGACACTGAAGCTTTCTTT. This chain uses TRBV11-2 with TRBJ1-1; no reliable D call. The germline CDR1 and CDR2 sequences are SGHAT and FQNNGV. The CDR3 covers 14 residues. The ends were cut back, 3 bases at V and 3 bases at J, with 11 bases in the middle. The variable domain in full, completed from reference TRBV11-2 and TRBJ1-1, reads EAGVAQSPRYKIIEKRQSVAFWCNPISGHATLYWYQQILGQGPKLLIQFQNNGVVDDSQLPKDRFSAERLKGVDSTLKIQPAKLEDSAVYLCASSFQDWDTEAFFGQGTRLTVV.

The table lists this clone with a few counts. The chain joins TRBV7-9 to TRBJ2-5; the D is unclear. Germline V gene sequence: CDR1 SEHNR, CDR2 FQNEAQ (reference sequence). V lost 4 bases and J lost 5, with 5 bases in between. The CDR3 contains 11 residues. The CDR3 DNA is TGTGCCAGCAGCTATCAGGAGACCCAGTACTTC. Translating it yields CASSYQETQYF. The full variable domain, completed using reference TRBV7-9 and TRBJ2-5, is DTGVSQNPRHKITKRGQNVTFRCDPISEHNRLYWYRQTLGQGPEFLTYFQNEAQLEKSRLLSDRFSAERPKGSFSTLEIQRTEQGDSAMYLCASSYQETQYFGPGTRLLVL.

The V gene is TRBV5-1, the J gene TRBJ2-7, with 8 bases aligning to TRBD1. The germline V gene has CDR1 SGHRS and CDR2 YFSETQ. CDR3 length: 15 amino acids. Trimming at V came to 0 bases and at J to 4 bases, leaving 6 bases not matched to a gene. The CDR3 bases are TGCGCCAGCAGCTTGGCTTCAGGGGGCCGGTACGAGCAGTACTTC. This encodes CASSLASGGRYEQYF.

The J gene is TRBJ2-4, the V gene TRBV11-2, with D possibly being TRBD1 (7 bases). CDR1 is SGHAT and CDR2 is FQNNGV in the germline V gene. V lost 4 bases, J lost 8 bases, and 12 bases lay in between. The length of the CDR3 is 13 residues. For the CDR3, the DNA is TGTGCCAGCAGCTCAACAGGGGAGGACATTCAGTACTTC. Encoded protein: CASSSTGEDIQYF.

V is TRBV7-2 and J is TRBJ2-7; TRBD1 matches at 9 bases. The V segment lost 2 bases and the J segment 5 bases; nucleotides outside the gene matches: 7. The V gene's germline CDR1 is SGHTA and CDR2 FQGNSA. This CDR3 comprises 15 residues. CDR3 region: CASSLTGTGYNEQYF. DNA for the CDR3: TGTGCCAGCAGCTTAACAGGGACAGGGTACAACGAGCAGTACTTC.